A single sample is the source of the 12 T cell receptor beta chains below, sequenced in a study of blood T cell repertoires in COVID-19. The repertoire was sequenced with immunoSEQ multiplex PCR; TCRdb's copy has only in-frame clones and lacks some. The sample holds approximately 290,000 clones, roughly 85% seen once. Sequenced: PBMCs or T cells enriched from blood (not recorded which). The receptors were sampled from a woman aged 25-40 years who had recovered from COVID-19.

The chain links TRBV7-6 to TRBJ2-1, with D hard to call. The CDR3 loop spans 12 amino acids. The germline CDR1 and CDR2 sequences are SGHVS and FNYEAQ. V gave up 1 base and J gave up 7 bases, with 5 bases separating them. Written as DNA, the CDR3 is TGTGCCAGCAGCTTAGGGCTGAATGAGCAGTTCTTC. Translating gives CASSLGLNEQFF.

The V call is TRBV27, the J call TRBJ2-2; 13 positions match TRBD2. The CDR3 loop spans 19 amino acids. The germline V gene encodes CDR1 MNHEY and CDR2 SMNVEV (reference sequence). The ends lost 4 bases at V and 5 bases at J; junction bases unmatched: 13. The CDR3 nucleotides read TGTGCCAGCAGTTCACCTGGACTAGCGGGAGCGGGGAGGACCGGGGAGCTGTTTTTT. Its protein product is CASSSPGLAGAGRTGELFF.

This chain links TRBV7-6 with TRBJ1-4; TRBD1 agrees at 7 bases. The ends lost 6 bases at V and 0 bases at J; junction bases unmatched: 4. There are 15 residues in the CDR3. Germline V gene sequence: CDR1 SGHVS, CDR2 FNYEAQ. CDR3 coding DNA: TGTGCCAGCAGGGAGGGGGCCACAACTAATGAAAAACTGTTTTTT. Protein product: CASREGATTNEKLFF. The whole variable domain, filled in from reference TRBV7-6 and TRBJ1-4, reads GAGVSQSPRYKVTKRGQDVALRCDPISGHVSLYWYRQALGQGPEFLTYFNYEAQQDKSGLPNDRFSAERPEGSISTLTIQRTEQRDSAMYRCASREGATTNEKLFFGSGTQLSVL.

This clone was seen only once. The J gene is TRBJ2-7, the V gene TRBV13, with 7 bases that match TRBD1. CDR3 length equals 14 residues. Trimming removed 3 bases from V and 2 bases from J; junction bases left unmatched: 4. Looked up from germline, CDR1 is PRHDT and CDR2 is FYEKMQ (reference sequence). As DNA, the CDR3 is TGTGCCAGCAGCTTGGGACAGTTTCCCTACGAGCAGTACTTC. Translation: CASSLGQFPYEQYF.

The J gene is TRBJ2-5, the V gene TRBV28; TRBD1 matches at 10 bases. V gave up 6 bases and J gave up 3 bases; unmatched junction bases: 16. The CDR3 spans 18 residues. Germline V gives CDR1 MDHEN, CDR2 SYDVKM. CDR3 amino acids: CASSALTFGTGDEETQYF. CDR3 DNA sequence: TGTGCCAGCAGCGCTCTTACATTCGGGACAGGGGACGAAGAGACCCAGTACTTC.

The chain recombines TRBV9 with TRBJ1-3; TRBD1 matches 7 bases. The CDR3 length is 16 residues. From germline, CDR1 is SGDLS and CDR2 YYNGEE. With 5 bases clipped from V and 1 base from J, the junction kept 9 bases outside the gene matches. CDR3 bases: TGTGCCAGCAGTCTGGAGGGGGCGAAATCTGGAAACACCATATATTTT. It is translated as CASSLEGAKSGNTIYF.

This chain joins TRBV10-2 and TRBJ1-2; D gene uncertain. V was clipped by 3 bases and J by 2 bases, with 10 bases between them. The CDR3 is 14 amino acids. Per the germline V gene, CDR1 is WSHSY and CDR2 is SAAADI. In DNA, the CDR3 is TGCGCCAGCAGTGATGTGGGAGAAAACTATGGCTACACCTTC. Translated: CASSDVGENYGYTF.

DNA for the CDR3: TGCGCCAGCAGTGAGTCGACGAAGCGGGGGGGAAACAATGAGCAGTTCTTC. Translation: CASSESTKRGGNNEQFF. The V call is TRBV10-1, the J call TRBJ2-1; the match to TRBD2 covers 10 bases. CDR1 is WNHNN and CDR2 is SYGVQD in the germline V gene (reference sequence). The CDR3 totals 17 residues. Unmatched junction bases numbered 7, after V lost 0 bases and J lost 5 bases.

The V gene is TRBV14, the J gene TRBJ1-6; no firm D call. Germline loops: CDR1 SGHDN, CDR2 FVKESK. The CDR3 extends over 15 amino acids. V was pared by 0 bases and J by 13 bases, with 16 bases between. CDR3 in amino acids: CASSQDRVFSAPLHF. The CDR3 DNA is TGTGCCAGCAGCCAAGATCGGGTCTTCTCCGCCCCCCTCCACTTT. The complete variable domain, with remaining parts taken from reference TRBV14 and TRBJ1-6, reads EAGVTQFPSHSVIEKGQTVTLRCDPISGHDNLYWYRRVMGKEIKFLLHFVKESKQDESGMPNNRFLAERTGGTYSTLKVQPAELEDSGVYFCASSQDRVFSAPLHFGNGTRLTVT.

The chain recombines TRBV7-9 with TRBJ1-2; TRBD1 aligns across 8 bases. J was trimmed by 5 bases and V by 5 bases; bases with no gene match: 13. The germline V gene has CDR1 SEHNR and CDR2 FQNEAQ (reference sequence). CDR3 length equals 16 residues. CDR3 bases: TGTGCCAGCAGCCGAGCCGGAGAACAGGGGGATTATGGCTACACCTTC. Protein sequence: CASSRAGEQGDYGYTF.

This rearrangement joins TRBV29-1 to TRBJ2-3, with D possibly TRBD2 on 6 matching bases. The V gene lost 7 bases and the J gene lost 2 bases, with 16 bases spanning the gap. The CDR3 length is 14 residues. Per germline, CDR1 SQVTM and CDR2 ANQGSEA. As DNA, the CDR3 is TGCAGCGCCGCACAAAGACTAGTCACAGATACGCAGTATTTT. This encodes CSAAQRLVTDTQYF.

The V gene is TRBV6-6, the J gene TRBJ2-1, with 8 bases identical to TRBD2. The CDR3 consists of 14 residues. The V segment lost 5 bases and the J segment 7 bases; nucleotides outside the gene matches: 7. From germline, CDR1 is MNHNY and CDR2 SVGAGI (reference sequence). This chain's CDR3 is CASSPAGEANEQFF. CDR3 nucleotides: TGTGCCAGCAGTCCAGCGGGAGAGGCAAATGAGCAGTTCTTC.